One and the same sample provided the 5 T cell receptor beta chains below, sequenced in a study of metastatic and nonmetastatic thyroid tumors. Treatment of any kind had been given to no patient before thyroid surgery. MiXCR re-clonotyped the PCR reads for TCRdb. Of 25,000 to 30,000 clones listed, roughly 3.5% are singletons. Sequenced: blood. The receptors here all came from a male donor with papillary thyroid cancer or a benign thyroid nodule (not recorded which). Some clones in this sample may be carry-over from other donors' samples.

In its sample, this clone was seen many times. This could be a read error, since a much larger clone is one nucleotide away. The chain recombines TRBV6-1 with TRBJ2-1, with D unclear. Germline V gene sequence: CDR1 MNHNS, CDR2 SASEGT. The length of the CDR3 is 13 residues. The CDR3 here is CASNFLLGNGQFF. The CDR3 nucleotides are TGTGCCAGCAACTTCCTCCTAGGCAATGGGCAGTTCTTC.

The sample holds many counts of this clone. The V call is TRBV7-9, the J call TRBJ1-5, with D tentatively TRBD1 (5 bases). There are 16 residues in the CDR3. V was clipped by 1 base and J by 1 base, with 11 bases between them. The germline V gene has CDR1 SEHNR and CDR2 FQNEAQ (reference sequence). CDR3 loop: CASSLGARQSNQPQHF. CDR3 sequence (DNA): TGTGCCAGCAGCTTAGGGGCCCGACAGAGCAATCAGCCCCAGCATTTT.

The chain employs TRBV24-1 and TRBJ2-7; D unclear. Trimming took 5 bases from V and 7 from J, leaving 11 bases between them. Germline-derived CDR1 and CDR2 are KGHDR and SFDVKD. The CDR3 covers 12 residues. The CDR3 region is CATSGNGREQYF. As DNA, the CDR3 is TGTGCCACCAGTGGTAACGGCCGGGAGCAGTACTTC.

By its share, this clone is medium-sized (0.01 to 0.1%). The CDR3 bases are TGTGCCAGCAGCTTAGAAGCTAATGAAAAACTGTTTTTT. This sequence encodes CASSLEANEKLFF. The genes are TRBV7-2 and TRBJ1-4; D unresolved. CDR1 is SGHTA and CDR2 is FQGNSA in the germline V gene. Trimming stripped 1 base from V and 3 bases from J, with 3 bases between. The CDR3 totals 13 residues.

In its sample, this clone is medium-sized (0.01 to 0.1%). V gene TRBV6-4 combines with J gene TRBJ2-3; D is possibly TRBD2 (6 bases). The CDR3 spans 13 residues. Germline lookup yields CDR1 MRHNA and CDR2 SNTAGT. Deletions cut 2 bases from V and 4 bases from J, with 7 bases between. CDR3 amino acids: CASSDGEADTQYF. The CDR3 region has the DNA TGTGCCAGCAGTGACGGGGAGGCAGATACGCAGTATTTT.